What follows are 6 T cell receptor beta chains derived from one specimen sequenced in a study of cytomegalovirus exposure and HLA in healthy donors. Sequencing used immunoSEQ multiplex PCR; TCRdb keeps in-frame clones, though not all of them. The sample lists approximately 200,000 clones, over 65% occurring once. The source material was PBMCs. These receptors were obtained from a man aged 18 to 29 in good health and CMV-seropositive.

This clone was seen a few times. The V call is TRBV9, the J call TRBJ2-2; D not certain. CDR3 length equals 15 residues. V lost 0 bases and J lost 5, with 11 bases in between. CDR1 and CDR2 from the germline V gene are SGDLS and YYNGEE. CDR3 sequence: CASSVGAVLTGELFF. CDR3 bases: TGTGCCAGCAGCGTAGGCGCGGTATTAACCGGGGAGCTGTTTTTT.

The chain uses TRBV30 and TRBJ2-5; 7 nucleotides align to TRBD2. This CDR3 has 15 residues. V lost 0 bases, J lost 9 bases, and 13 bases stayed unmatched. Germline CDR1 GTSNPN, CDR2 SVGIG (reference sequence). The CDR3 nucleotides read TGTGCCTGGAGTGTCCGGGACTATCGGACCGGGGCCCAGTACTTC. Translation gives CAWSVRDYRTGAQYF.

The V and J genes are TRBV27 and TRBJ1-2; a possible D gene is TRBD1 (6 bases). Trimming shortened V by 6 bases and J by 11 bases, and 19 bases separated the two germline ends. The length of the CDR3 is 13 residues. Germline V gene data show CDR1 as MNHEY and CDR2 as SMNVEV (reference sequence). The CDR3: CASSYDRLGGYTF. CDR3 in DNA: TGTGCCAGCAGCTACGACAGGTTGGGGGGGTACACCTTC.

This chain links TRBV12-5 with TRBJ2-1; TRBD2 is a possible D gene (6 bases). CDR1 is LGHNT and CDR2 is FRNRAP in the germline V gene. The V end was cut by 6 bases, the J end by 6 bases, with 9 bases between. The CDR3 extends over 12 amino acids. CDR3 sequence reads: CASGLSGNEQFF. The CDR3 DNA reads TGTGCTAGTGGGCTTAGCGGCAATGAGCAGTTCTTC.

This chain uses TRBV7-9 with TRBJ2-3; TRBD2 is a possible D gene (5 bases). Trimming cost V 5 bases and J 1 base, with 7 bases left between them. CDR3 length: 13 residues. Germline assignment: CDR1 SEHNR and CDR2 FQNEAQ (reference sequence). CDR3 region: CASSGSGTDTQYF. In DNA, the CDR3 is TGTGCCAGCAGCGGGAGCGGCACAGATACGCAGTATTTT.

V gene TRBV13 combines with J gene TRBJ2-3, with unresolved D. In germline, CDR1 is PRHDT, CDR2 FYEKMQ (reference sequence). This CDR3 is 18 amino acids long. The V end was cut by 4 bases, the J end by 7 bases, with 27 bases between. CDR3 sequence (DNA): TGTGCCAGCAGCTCCTTAAGCTGGAGCTCCGAGTACCCCTATACGCAGTATTTT. As protein: CASSSLSWSSEYPYTQYF.